This T cell receptor (beta chain) derives from a study of control samples from healthy donors and cancer patients. Sequencing used immunoSEQ multiplex PCR; TCRdb keeps in-frame clones, though not all of them. This repertoire shows 150,000 to 200,000 clones, about 94% found once; its top ten account for about 8.5%. Trimming took 5 bases from V and 14 from J, leaving 15 bases between them. CDR1 is MNHEY and CDR2 is SMNVEV in the germline V gene (reference sequence). This CDR3 region has 12 residues. The source of this sequence is a woman between 35 and 50 years old in good health. The V call is TRBV27, the J call TRBJ1-4, with D possibly TRBD1 on 6 matching bases. The sequencing sample was made of blood. Here the CDR3 DNA reads TGTGCCAGCAGTCCGATTCAGGGGAACCTGTTTTTT. It is translated as CASSPIQGNLFF.